Below, 7 T cell receptor beta chains from the same sample are listed, as sequenced in a study of T-cell memory formation after mild COVID-19. TCRdb used MiXCR to reprocess the 5' RACE reads, holding one entry per CDR3 protein. The data show hundreds of thousands of distinct CDR3 sequences, just over 20% seen once. The sample comprised PBMCs or a T cell subset sorted from them (not recorded which). All receptors come from an adult woman who had mild COVID-19 (a few samples of this study predate the infection). Cell type and time point are not known.

This clonotype came up a few times. This sequence joins TRBV3-1 and TRBJ2-7, with D perhaps matching TRBD1 (5 bases). V shed 4 bases and J shed 5 bases, with 12 bases lying between them. The CDR3 totals 13 residues. CDR1 is LGHDT, CDR2 YNNKEL, per germline (reference sequence). The CDR3 DNA is TGTGCCAGCAGCCGGACGGACACTGACGAGCAGTACTTC. Translation: CASSRTDTDEQYF.

This clonotype was counted once. The CDR3 loop reads CASSFQHLNTEAFF. CDR3 DNA sequence: TGTGCCAGCAGCTTTCAACACTTGAACACTGAAGCTTTCTTT. The chain uses TRBV7-2 and TRBJ1-1; D remains unclear. Trimming took off 3 bases at V and 0 bases at J, with 8 bases between the two ends. CDR3 length equals 14 residues. Looked up from germline, CDR1 is SGHTA and CDR2 is FQGNSA.

This clonotype was counted only a few times. CDR3 sequence reads: CASSLTGVVTGELFF. The CDR3 region has the DNA TGCGCCAGCAGCTTGACAGGGGTGGTCACCGGGGAGCTGTTTTTT. The chain recombines TRBV5-1 with TRBJ2-2; TRBD1 agrees at 7 bases. In germline, CDR1 is SGHRS, CDR2 YFSETQ. V trimming: 1 base; J trimming: 4 bases; junction bases outside the gene matches: 4. The CDR3 contains 15 residues.

The chain combines TRBV5-1 with TRBJ2-7, with TRBD1 matching over 9 bases. The CDR3 is 15 residues long. Trimming took 1 base from V and 0 from J; bases not matched to a gene: 2. Germline-derived CDR1 and CDR2 are SGHRS and YFSETQ. For the CDR3, the DNA is TGCGCCAGCAGCTTGAAACAGGGGGCCTCCTACGAGCAGTACTTC. Translation gives CASSLKQGASYEQYF.

The V call is TRBV24-1, the J call TRBJ2-1; 12 bases agree with TRBD2. The J segment lost 8 bases and the V segment lost 4 bases, leaving 5 bases of the junction unmatched. Germline lookup yields CDR1 KGHDR and CDR2 SFDVKD. This CDR3 comprises 15 residues. The CDR3 bases are TGTGCCACCAGTGAAAAGACTAGCGGGGGCGATGAGCAGTTCTTC. Its protein is CATSEKTSGGDEQFF.

The chain recombines TRBV4-1 with TRBJ2-1, with a possible D match to TRBD1 (5 bases). This CDR3 is built from 14 residues. With 1 base removed from V and 7 bases from J, the gap between germline ends came to 11 bases. CDR1 and CDR2 from the germline V gene are MGHRA and YSYEKL. CDR3 loop: CASSQVGRANEQFF. The CDR3 nucleotides read TGCGCCAGCAGCCAAGTAGGCAGGGCAAATGAGCAGTTCTTC.

The chain uses TRBV7-2 and TRBJ2-1; D is ambiguous. The CDR3 has 18 residues. Trimming removed 5 bases at V and 2 bases at J, with 22 bases between. The V gene's germline CDR1 is SGHTA and CDR2 FQGNSA. The CDR3 protein is CASSLYFLDAPPYNEQFF. CDR3 DNA sequence: TGTGCCAGCAGCCTATACTTCTTGGACGCGCCCCCCTACAATGAGCAGTTCTTC.